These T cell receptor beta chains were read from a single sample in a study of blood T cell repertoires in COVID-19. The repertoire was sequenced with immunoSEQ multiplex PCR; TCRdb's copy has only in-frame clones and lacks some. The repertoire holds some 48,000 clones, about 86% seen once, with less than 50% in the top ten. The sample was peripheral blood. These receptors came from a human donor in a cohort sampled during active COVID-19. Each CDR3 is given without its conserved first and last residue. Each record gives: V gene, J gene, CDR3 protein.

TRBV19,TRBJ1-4,ASSIVGGATQDEKLF
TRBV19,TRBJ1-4,ASSIARSTNEKLF
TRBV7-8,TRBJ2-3,ASSSLIGGGSDTQY
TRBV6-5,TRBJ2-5,ASSYSSQGLGAQY
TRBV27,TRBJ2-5,ASRMGLGDVETQY
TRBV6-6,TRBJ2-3,ASSLVAGGRTDTQY
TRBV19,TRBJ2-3,ASRHSGGIYTDTQY
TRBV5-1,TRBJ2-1,ASSPFTTSGALGEQF
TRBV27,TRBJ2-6,ASRQGGFRSSGANVLT
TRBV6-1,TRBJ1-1,ASSEAFVGNTEAF
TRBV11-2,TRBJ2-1,ASSLGQGIHNEQF
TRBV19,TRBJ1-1,ASSYDPYRQGRTEAF
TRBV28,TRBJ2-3,ASDQAGWVLTDTQY
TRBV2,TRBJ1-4,ASIQTAEKLF
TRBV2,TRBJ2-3,ASSESSGGPYRQY
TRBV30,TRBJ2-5,AEAGRGRETQY
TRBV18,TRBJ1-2,ASSPPSGHNYGYT
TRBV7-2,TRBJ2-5,ASSKYGLQETQY
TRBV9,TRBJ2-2,ASSSGQRATGELF
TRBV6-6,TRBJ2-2,ASSNGGVGELF
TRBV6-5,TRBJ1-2,ASPAGSNYGYT
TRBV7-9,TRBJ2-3,ASSPWTGGSTDTQY
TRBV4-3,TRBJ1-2,ASSQDWTGGFFYGYT
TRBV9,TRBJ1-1,ASSPIQMLNTEAF
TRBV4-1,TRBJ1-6,ASSLLGGRNSPLH
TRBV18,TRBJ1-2,ASSPQNYYGYT
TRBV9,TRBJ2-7,ASSVSPLYEQY
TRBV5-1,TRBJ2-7,ASSLFANPGGGDEQY
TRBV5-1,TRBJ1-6,ASSRDRERPPLH
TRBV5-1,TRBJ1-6,ASSLDTSPTPLH
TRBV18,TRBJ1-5,ASSATGASNQPQH
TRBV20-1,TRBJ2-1,SARWGGEQF
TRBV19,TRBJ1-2,ASSQVYGYT
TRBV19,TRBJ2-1,ASRGQGSGNEQF
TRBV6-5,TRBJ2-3,ASRGTGYSTDTQY
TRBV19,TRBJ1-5,ASSIGGEGRPQH
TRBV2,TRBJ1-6,ASRELSSYNSPLH
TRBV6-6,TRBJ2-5,ASSDGNQETQY
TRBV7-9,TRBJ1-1,ASSLSSGDTEAF
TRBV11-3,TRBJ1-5,ASSLVAGGISQH
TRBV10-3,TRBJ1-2,AIAIQGAGNYGYT
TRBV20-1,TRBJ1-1,SASTPSGVDAF
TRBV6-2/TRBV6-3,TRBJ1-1,ASSSKTYTEAF
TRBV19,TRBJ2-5,ASSTVAGGPETQY
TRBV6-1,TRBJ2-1,ASSEASGQGIYNEQF
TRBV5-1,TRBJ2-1,ASSLARTGGSDEQF
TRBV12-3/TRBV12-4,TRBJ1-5,ASRETANQPQH
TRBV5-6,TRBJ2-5,ASSFIVRGQRYAQETQY
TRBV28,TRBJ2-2,ASSFVWTSGAGELF
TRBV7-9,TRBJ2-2,ASSLDVGAPDTGELF
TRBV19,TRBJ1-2,ASSSDRGDYGYT
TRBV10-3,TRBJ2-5,AISKGPGEETQY
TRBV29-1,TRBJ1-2,SVRTGTDGYT